This T cell receptor (beta chain) was sequenced in a study of Ad26.COV2.S vaccination and SARS-CoV-2 variants. Overall study findings and caveats: The TCR-based breadth and depth measures might underestimate overall T cell responses. Non-spike TCR breadth was similar in vaccine and placebo recipients.

The treatment here: 15 to 20 received Ad26.COV2.S at low or high dose, single or two shots; about 5 received placebo; per-sample allocation not given. The investigators took samples on day 63 after the first vaccine or placebo injection. It was an adult aged 18-55 years in Boston who was the donor. V dropped 4 bases and J dropped 7 bases, with 13 bases sitting between them. In germline, CDR1 is SEHNR, CDR2 FQNEAQ (reference sequence). This CDR3 is 13 amino acids long. Profiling relied on immunoSEQ multiplex PCR, and the TCRdb table lists in-frame clones only, not all of them. The sample yields around 300,000 clones, about 87% seen once. Comment on this clone: Antigen unknown.

The sample in question was peripheral blood, obtained in a trial of Ad26.COV2.S vaccine versus placebo. The receptor was derived from a person between 18 and 60 years old who received the Ad26.COV2.S COVID-19 vaccine or a placebo. The chain carries TRBV7-9 and TRBJ1-1; D gene ambiguous. CDR3 loop: CASSSLDRGEAFF. The CDR3 coding sequence is TGTGCCAGCAGCTCACTCGATCGCGGTGAAGCTTTCTTT.